The 30 T cell receptor beta chains in this list originate from one sample, sequenced in a study of memory CD4+ T cells and cytomegalovirus serostatus. The sort gate was single viable CD3+CD4+CD8-CD45RO+ cells for memory CD4+ T cells. Generated by immunoSEQ multiplex PCR, the TCRdb table keeps only in-frame clones and is missing some. The repertoire includes 45,000 to 65,000 clones, around four fifths of them detected once, and 1.5% to 2% sits in the top ten. The specimen sequenced was memory CD4+ T cells from blood. These receptors were collected from an adult in good health and CMV-seropositive.

V usage is TRBV6-1 and J usage is TRBJ2-2, with D possibly called TRBD1 or TRBD2 (5 bases each). Trimming removed 11 bases at V and 5 bases at J, with 21 bases between. Germline CDR1 MNHNS, CDR2 SASEGT. This CDR3 comprises 15 residues. This CDR3 reads CAHGWRRPGTGELFF. The CDR3 DNA is TGTGCCCACGGATGGAGGAGGCCAGGGACCGGGGAGCTGTTTTTT.

The chain is built from TRBV6-1 and TRBJ2-5; D gene uncertain. This CDR3 has 12 residues. V lost 7 bases, J lost 0 bases, and 6 bases lay in between. The germline V gene has CDR1 MNHNS and CDR2 SASEGT. The CDR3 sequence is CASTLHQETQYF. CDR3 coding DNA: TGTGCCAGCACTCTACACCAAGAGACCCAGTACTTC.

There are a few counts of this clone. This sequence joins TRBV7-2 and TRBJ2-7, with unresolved D. In germline, CDR1 is SGHTA, CDR2 FQGNSA. V lost 5 bases and J 6 bases, leaving 11 bases between the germline ends. The CDR3 consists of 12 residues. DNA of the CDR3: TGTGCCAGCAGCCTGACTCCTTTCGAGCAGTACTTC. Encoded protein: CASSLTPFEQYF.

As concerns this clone: Other DNA sequences from this sample encode an identical CDR3 as well. This chain uses TRBV9 with TRBJ1-2; 7 bases map to TRBD1. Germline lookup yields CDR1 SGDLS and CDR2 YYNGEE. V lost 0 bases and J lost 0; bases outside the gene matches: 2. The CDR3 consists of 15 residues. The CDR3 nucleotides are TGTGCCAGCAGCGTAGGGACAGGATCTAACTATGGCTACACCTTC. It encodes CASSVGTGSNYGYTF. The variable domain in full, completed from reference TRBV9 and TRBJ1-2, reads DSGVTQTPKHLITATGQRVTLRCSPRSGDLSVYWYQQSLDQGLQFLIQYYNGEERAKGNILERFSAQQFPDLHSELNLSSLELGDSALYFCASSVGTGSNYGYTFGSGTRLTVV.

The chain joins TRBV7-6 to TRBJ2-7, with D unresolved. The CDR3 loop spans 13 amino acids. Germline V lookup: CDR1 SGHVS, CDR2 FNYEAQ. Trimming pared 2 bases from V and 0 bases from J, leaving 5 bases between. This chain's CDR3 is CASSLMDSYEQYF. The CDR3 DNA is TGTGCCAGCAGCTTAATGGACTCCTACGAGCAGTACTTC.

The gene calls are TRBV4-3 and TRBJ1-2; D not certain. Germline lookup yields CDR1 LGHNA and CDR2 YSLEER. V was clipped by 0 bases and J by 7 bases, with 18 bases between them. There are 16 residues in the CDR3. CDR3 protein: CASSQDDARGMGGYTF. CDR3 nucleotides: TGCGCCAGCAGCCAAGATGACGCACGGGGAATGGGTGGCTACACCTTC.

The J gene is TRBJ1-2, the V gene TRBV7-9; D is ambiguous. The CDR3 consists of 16 residues. Trimming took off 7 bases at V and 3 bases at J, with 21 bases between the two ends. CDR1 is SEHNR and CDR2 is FQNEAQ in the germline V gene (reference sequence). Here the CDR3 DNA reads TGTGCCAGCATGGGGTCCGGTCGGACCCACCACTATGGCTACACCTTC. Its translation: CASMGSGRTHHYGYTF.

The chain recombines TRBV5-1 with TRBJ1-5, with a possible D match to TRBD1 (6 bases). Germline CDR1 reads SGHRS; CDR2 reads YFSETQ. V was pared by 4 bases and J by 6 bases, with 17 bases between. CDR3 length: 15 residues. This CDR3 is CASSPTGALLQPQHF. The CDR3 nucleotides are TGCGCCAGCAGCCCTACGGGGGCGCTTCTTCAGCCCCAGCATTTT.

CDR3 residues: CASSSRDLNTEAFF. DNA for the CDR3: TGTGCCAGTAGTAGCCGAGATTTGAACACTGAAGCTTTCTTT. The chain links TRBV19 to TRBJ1-1; no clear D gene. CDR3 length: 14 residues. Germline CDR1 is LNHDA and CDR2 is SQIVND (reference sequence). Trimming stripped 4 bases from V and 0 bases from J, with 9 bases between. Complete variable domain (other parts from reference TRBV19 and TRBJ1-1): DGGITQSPKYLFRKEGQNVTLSCEQNLNHDAMYWYRQDPGQGLRLIYYSQIVNDFQKGDIAEGYSVSREKKESFPLTVTSAQKNPTAFYLCASSSRDLNTEAFFGQGTRLTVV.

V and J are TRBV28 and TRBJ1-3; tentative D call: TRBD1 (5 bases). V was cut by 5 bases and J by 2 bases, with 16 bases left in between. The CDR3 length is 16 residues. CDR1 is MDHEN, CDR2 SYDVKM, per germline. This CDR3 is CASSPNLGLTGNTIYF. The CDR3 nucleotides read TGTGCCAGCAGTCCGAATCTGGGACTTACTGGAAACACCATATATTTT. Together with reference TRBV28 and TRBJ1-3, the CDR3 gives the full variable domain: DVKVTQSSRYLVKRTGEKVFLECVQDMDHENMFWYRQDPGLGLRLIYFSYDVKMKEKGDIPEGYSVSREKKERFSLILESASTNQTSMYLCASSPNLGLTGNTIYFGEGSWLTVV.

This chain uses TRBV12-5 with TRBJ2-3, with D possibly TRBD1 on 6 matching bases. CDR3 length: 13 residues. V lost 5 bases to trimming and J lost 6 bases, with 12 bases between them. Per the germline V gene, CDR1 is LGHNT and CDR2 is FRNRAP. CDR3 bases: TGTGCTAGTGGTCAACAGGGATCCGATACGCAGTATTTT. As protein: CASGQQGSDTQYF. Full variable domain (missing parts from reference TRBV12-5 and TRBJ2-3): DARVTQTPRHKVTEMGQEVTMRCQPILGHNTVFWYRQTMMQGLELLAYFRNRAPLDDSGMPKDRFSAEMPDATLATLKIQPSEPRDSAVYFCASGQQGSDTQYFGPGTRLTVL.

The genes are TRBV9 and TRBJ2-3, with D perhaps TRBD2 (5 bases). Germline values: CDR1 SGDLS, CDR2 YYNGEE. The V gene lost 4 bases and the J gene lost 8 bases, with 14 bases spanning the gap. CDR3 length equals 13 residues. CDR3 loop: CASSPRSAGTQYF. The CDR3 DNA follows: TGTGCCAGCAGCCCCCGCAGCGCGGGTACGCAGTATTTT.

The chain recombines TRBV2 with TRBJ2-7, with 7 bases fitting TRBD2. This CDR3 region has 16 residues. Germline V gene data show CDR1 as SNHLY and CDR2 as FYNNEI. V shed 5 bases and J 5 bases; nucleotides not matched to a gene: 15. In nucleotides, the CDR3 is TGTGCCAGCAGTCCTTTAAGAAGGCGGGAGCTCGACGAGCAGTACTTC. This sequence encodes CASSPLRRRELDEQYF.

The rearrangement joins TRBV7-3 to TRBJ1-3; unclear D gene. V was trimmed by 3 bases and J by 4 bases, leaving 7 bases between them. Germline V gene sequence: CDR1 SGHTA, CDR2 FQGTGA. The CDR3 covers 13 residues. The CDR3 region has the DNA TGTGCCAGCAGCTTCGCCAGGGGAAACACCATATATTTT. This codes for CASSFARGNTIYF.

The genes are TRBV5-1 and TRBJ2-6, with 11 bases that match TRBD1. The CDR3 loop spans 18 amino acids. The germline V gene encodes CDR1 SGHRS and CDR2 YFSETQ. V was clipped by 4 bases and J by 0 bases; unmatched bases: 6. In DNA form, the CDR3 reads TGCGCCAGCAGCAGTACCGGGACAGGGGGCTCTGGGGCCAACGTCCTGACTTTC. Translating gives CASSSTGTGGSGANVLTF.

This clone was seen a few times. The chain joins TRBV2 to TRBJ2-4, with 8 positions matching TRBD2. CDR3 size: 13 residues. J was trimmed by 9 bases and V by 2 bases; bases with no gene match: 3. CDR1 is SNHLY, CDR2 FYNNEI, per germline. The CDR3 region has the DNA TGTGCCAGCAGTGAAAATCGGGAGGGCATTCAGTACTTC. Its translation is CASSENREGIQYF.

The chain carries TRBV19 and TRBJ1-1; TRBD1 aligns across 7 bases. Looked up from germline, CDR1 is LNHDA and CDR2 is SQIVND (reference sequence). The CDR3 has 16 amino acids. V shed 5 bases, J shed 0 bases, and the junction held 9 bases outside the gene matches. CDR3 sequence reads: CASSVTGQTMNTEAFF. As DNA, the CDR3 is TGTGCCAGTAGTGTGACGGGACAGACAATGAACACTGAAGCTTTCTTT. Full variable domain (remainder filled in from reference TRBV19 and TRBJ1-1): DGGITQSPKYLFRKEGQNVTLSCEQNLNHDAMYWYRQDPGQGLRLIYYSQIVNDFQKGDIAEGYSVSREKKESFPLTVTSAQKNPTAFYLCASSVTGQTMNTEAFFGQGTRLTVV.

The chain has TRBV7-6 and TRBJ1-3; D may be TRBD1 (5 bases). V was clipped by 5 bases and J by 1 base, with 12 bases between them. The CDR3 runs 15 residues. CDR1 is SGHVS, CDR2 FNYEAQ, per germline. The CDR3 protein is CASSAPWGSGNTIYF. The CDR3 DNA reads as TGTGCCAGCAGCGCCCCATGGGGGTCTGGAAACACCATATATTTT.

This clone was seen a few times. The chain employs TRBV28 and TRBJ1-2; the D gene is possibly TRBD1 (5 bases). The V and J ends lost 2 bases and 4 bases respectively, with 8 bases between them. CDR3 length: 13 residues. The germline V gene encodes CDR1 MDHEN and CDR2 SYDVKM. DNA of the CDR3: TGTGCCAGCAGTTTAACCGGGACCTATGGCTACACCTTC. Translating it yields CASSLTGTYGYTF.

The chain carries TRBV6-1 and TRBJ1-1; perhaps TRBD1 as D (6 bases). The CDR3 totals 15 residues. CDR1 is MNHNS and CDR2 is SASEGT in the germline V gene. The V gene lost 2 bases and the J gene lost 10 bases, with 20 bases spanning the gap. The CDR3 DNA reads as TGTGCCAGCAGTGAATTCGGAGGGAGAGGAGGGGGAGCTTTCTTT. Protein sequence: CASSEFGGRGGGAFF.

The chain has TRBV10-3 and TRBJ1-1; D may be TRBD1 (6 bases). Trimming stripped 0 bases from V and 6 bases from J, with 20 bases between. The CDR3 spans 17 residues. Germline CDR1 ENHRY, CDR2 SYGVKD. DNA of the CDR3: TGTGCCATCAGTGAGTCGAGGACAGCCCTTGGGACCCCTGAAGCTTTCTTT. Amino acids: CAISESRTALGTPEAFF.

V gene TRBV12-5 combines with J gene TRBJ1-1, with 9 bases identical to TRBD1. Losses at the gene ends were 4 bases for V and 6 bases for J; bases not matched to a gene: 3. The CDR3 consists of 13 residues. CDR1 is LGHNT and CDR2 is FRNRAP in the germline V gene. The CDR3 DNA sequence: TGTGCTAGTGGTTCTCGGGACAGGGCTGAAGCTTTCTTT. This codes for CASGSRDRAEAFF.

The V and J genes are TRBV6-5 and TRBJ2-2; tentatively, D is TRBD1 or TRBD2 (5 bases each). The CDR3 has 15 residues. V was shortened by 7 bases and J by 6 bases, with 18 bases between the two germline ends. Germline-derived CDR1 and CDR2 are MNHEY and SVGAGI. The CDR3, as DNA: TGTGCCAGCAAGGGGACCGGGGATTCGGCCGGGGAGCTGTTTTTT. Residues: CASKGTGDSAGELFF.

The chain joins TRBV7-2 to TRBJ2-1; D may match TRBD1 or TRBD2 (5 bases each). Germline V gives CDR1 SGHTA, CDR2 FQGNSA. V was clipped by 3 bases and J by 9 bases, with 12 bases between them. The CDR3 runs 13 residues. CDR3 in amino acids: CASSLGVSGEQFF. Written as DNA, the CDR3 is TGTGCCAGCAGCTTGGGGGTCTCGGGTGAGCAGTTCTTC. Full variable domain (rest looked up from reference TRBV7-2 and TRBJ2-1): GAGVSQSPSNKVTEKGKDVELRCDPISGHTALYWYRQSLGQGLEFLIYFQGNSAPDKSGLPSDRFSAERTGGSVSTLTIQRTQQEDSAVYLCASSLGVSGEQFFGPGTRLTVL.

V usage is TRBV6-6 and J usage is TRBJ1-4; a weak D match, TRBD1 (6 bases). V was clipped by 8 bases and J by 5 bases, with 12 bases between them. CDR3 length: 13 residues. Germline CDR1 MNHNY, CDR2 SVGAGI (reference sequence). The CDR3 DNA sequence: TGTGCCAGCGCTGGACAGTCAAATGAAAAACTGTTTTTT. Amino acid sequence: CASAGQSNEKLFF.

This clone showed up just a few times. This chain joins TRBV7-9 and TRBJ2-3, with 8 nucleotides matching TRBD2. The CDR3 contains 11 residues. V was pared by 8 bases and J by 15 bases, with 10 bases of the junction left unmatched. Germline-derived CDR1 and CDR2 are SEHNR and FQNEAQ (reference sequence). The CDR3: CASETGGGTYF. In DNA form, the CDR3 reads TGTGCCAGCGAAACCGGCGGGGGGACTTATTTT.

DNA of the CDR3: TGCGCCAGCAGCAAGGGGATCCCGGGGACTGCAACTAATGAAAAACTGTTTTTT. Translating gives CASSKGIPGTATNEKLFF. V and J are TRBV4-3 and TRBJ1-4; D perhaps matches TRBD1 (5 bases). The length of the CDR3 is 18 residues. Germline V lookup: CDR1 LGHNA, CDR2 YSLEER. V lost 5 bases and J 0 bases, leaving 19 bases between the germline ends.

This clone was detected a few times. Here the CDR3 reads CASSPGLAGGRYNEQFF. The CDR3 DNA reads TGTGCCAGCAGCCCGGGACTAGCGGGGGGCCGTTACAATGAGCAGTTCTTC. V is TRBV5-4 and J is TRBJ2-1; 15 bases match TRBD2. Germline lookup yields CDR1 SGHNT and CDR2 YYREEE (reference sequence). The CDR3 length is 17 residues. Germline trimming cut 4 bases from V and 4 bases from J; bases unmatched to any gene: 6. The whole variable domain, remainder taken from reference TRBV5-4 and TRBJ2-1, is ETGVTQSPTHLIKTRGQQVTLRCSSQSGHNTVSWYQQALGQGPQFIFQYYREEENGRGNFPPRFSGLQFPNYSSELNVNALELDDSALYLCASSPGLAGGRYNEQFFGPGTRLTVL.

The chain joins TRBV29-1 to TRBJ2-2; 9 bases line up with TRBD2. The V gene end was trimmed by 6 bases and the J gene end by 1 base; junction bases not matched to a gene: 12. The germline V gene has CDR1 SQVTM and CDR2 ANQGSEA. The CDR3 sequence is 17 residues long. Here the CDR3 reads CSVPGGSGSLNTGELFF. In DNA, the CDR3 is TGCAGCGTCCCGGGGGGTAGCGGGAGCCTGAACACCGGGGAGCTGTTTTTT.

The chain links TRBV5-6 to TRBJ1-6; TRBD1 might be the D (6 bases). This CDR3 is built from 14 residues. Trimming removed 3 bases at V and 6 bases at J, with 10 bases between. CDR1 is SGHDT, CDR2 YYEEEE, per germline. In nucleotides, the CDR3 is TGTGCCAGCAGCTCACGACAGGCTAATTCACCCCTCCACTTT. Translation gives CASSSRQANSPLHF.